Below, one T cell receptor (beta chain) is given with its context. The antigen remains unidentified. The data originate from a study of cytomegalovirus exposure and HLA in healthy donors. Broader study findings: Sequencing likely produced, as an artifact, a cluster of highly shared sequence variants.

CDR3 length: 13 amino acids. CDR1 ENHRY and CDR2 SYGVKD come from the germline V gene. The V and J ends lost 5 bases and 8 bases respectively, with 13 bases between them. With 60 Vbeta and 13 Jbeta primers, the PCR was carried out. Produced via immunoSEQ multiplex PCR; TCRdb's table is partial and in-frame only. The sample holds approximately 190,000 clones, 75% to 85% seen once. The sample was PBMCs. V and J are TRBV10-3 and TRBJ2-1; D is possibly TRBD2 (6 bases). The sequence was obtained from a woman in her forties or fifties in good health and CMV-seropositive. CDR3 DNA sequence: TGTGCCATCAGTACCGGACTAAGCGATGAGCAGTTCTTC. It is translated as CAISTGLSDEQFF.